This T cell receptor (beta chain) comes out of a study of Tregs in tolerant kidney transplant recipients. Study as a whole: Mixed chimerism was transient after nonmyeloablative marrow transplants from related graft donors.

Germline CDR1 and CDR2: SEHNR and FQNEAQ (reference sequence). Between the trimmed V and J ends, which lost 4 bases and 6 bases, there was a span of 10 bases. This CDR3 has 12 amino acids. The data were produced by immunoSEQ multiplex PCR, yet TCRdb's version contains in-frame clones alone and is incomplete. The profile covers about 100,000 clones, with roughly 93% appearing a single time and approximately 0.5% taken by the ten largest. Sequenced material: CD4+ T cells from blood, taken before the transplant. J is TRBJ2-7 and V is TRBV7-9, with D possibly TRBD2 on 5 matching bases. This TCR came from a human donor who received a combined kidney and bone marrow transplant. The CDR3 coding sequence is TGTGCCAGCAGCTCTAGCATCCTCGAGCAGTACTTC. It specifies CASSSSILEQYF.